A selection of T cell receptor beta chains follows, all from one sample in a study of blood T cell repertoires in COVID-19. Produced via immunoSEQ multiplex PCR; TCRdb's table is partial and in-frame only. The repertoire includes about 220,000 clones, 80% of them detected once, and around 13% sits in the top ten. Sequencing was done on a sample of peripheral blood. These receptors were taken from a human donor in a cohort sampled during active COVID-19. The CDR3 runs from the conserved cysteine through the conserved F or W. Each record gives: clone size, V gene, D gene, CDR3 length, J gene, CDR3 protein, CDR3 DNA. The D gene is left open where the match is weak. Clone size is not always given. Where it is, it says once, few, many or a class for expanded clones.

-	TRBV21-1	-	10	TRBJ1-2	CASSMWSDTF	TGTGCCAGCAGCATGTGGAGCGACACCTTC
-	TRBV5-6	-	13	TRBJ1-2	CASSPGMYDGYTF	TGTGCCAGCAGCCCCGGGATGTACGATGGCTACACCTTC
-	TRBV6-2/TRBV6-3	TRBD1	14	TRBJ1-1	CASSARGRITEAFF	TGTGCCAGCAGTGCCAGGGGGCGCATTACTGAAGCTTTCTTT
-	TRBV3-1/TRBV3-2	TRBD2	15	TRBJ2-1	CASSPGTSGMGEQFF	TGTGCCAGCAGCCCCGGGACTAGCGGGATGGGTGAGCAGTTCTTC
-	TRBV3-1/TRBV3-2	TRBD2	16	TRBJ2-1	CASSQDPGLAPNEQFF	TGTGCCAGCAGCCAAGATCCGGGACTAGCCCCCAATGAGCAGTTCTTC
-	TRBV7-2	-	15	TRBJ1-5	CASSAWDGLNQPQHF	TGTGCCAGCAGCGCATGGGACGGACTAAATCAGCCCCAGCATTTT
-	TRBV27	TRBD1	15	TRBJ1-1	CASSRETGENTEAFF	TGTGCCAGCAGTCGAGAGACAGGGGAGAACACTGAAGCTTTCTTT
-	TRBV29-1	-	13	TRBJ1-6	CSVDPGGDSPLHF	TGCAGCGTTGACCCGGGAGGGGATTCACCCCTCCACTTT
many	TRBV3-1/TRBV3-2	-	14	TRBJ2-7	CASSPLRSSYEQYF	TGTGCCAGCAGCCCACTAAGGAGCTCCTACGAGCAGTACTTC
-	TRBV19	TRBD1	15	TRBJ2-7	CASSTIRQGSYEQYF	TGTGCCAGTAGTACGATCAGACAGGGCTCCTACGAGCAGTACTTC
-	TRBV6-5	TRBD1	15	TRBJ1-2	CASSYSNRGRIGYTF	TGTGCCAGCAGTTACTCGAACAGGGGGCGAATTGGCTACACCTTC
-	TRBV5-4	TRBD2	18	TRBJ2-3	CASSLEGSGGLRTDTQYF	TGTGCCAGCAGCTTGGAAGGTAGCGGGGGGCTCCGCACAGATACGCAGTATTTT
-	TRBV10-3	TRBD2	14	TRBJ2-2	CAIKTSGRVGELFF	TGTGCCATCAAGACTAGCGGGAGAGTAGGGGAGCTGTTTTTT
-	TRBV5-4	-	14	TRBJ1-4	CASSLGGWNEKLFF	TGTGCCAGCAGCTTGGGCGGATGGAATGAAAAACTGTTTTTT
-	TRBV6-1	TRBD1	17	TRBJ1-4	CASSERLGGQLNEKLFF	TGTGCCAGCAGTGAACGATTAGGGGGACAGCTAAATGAAAAACTGTTTTTT
-	TRBV29-1	-	12	TRBJ2-7	CSVGGQYYEQYF	TGCAGCGTGGGGGGACAGTACTACGAGCAGTACTTC
-	TRBV6-5	TRBD2	13	TRBJ2-3	CASKGLAGGVQYF	TGTGCCAGCAAGGGACTAGCGGGAGGGGTGCAGTATTTT
-	TRBV10-3	-	13	TRBJ1-1	CAISRGGNTEAFF	TGTGCCATCAGTAGGGGAGGCAACACTGAAGCTTTCTTT
-	TRBV6-6	TRBD1	15	TRBJ2-1	CASSTQGADWNEQFF	TGTGCCAGCAGTACTCAGGGGGCCGATTGGAATGAGCAGTTCTTC
-	TRBV9	TRBD1	17	TRBJ1-1	CASSVGGTGEMNTEAFF	TGTGCCAGCAGCGTAGGGGGGACAGGGGAGATGAACACTGAAGCTTTCTTT
-	TRBV3-1/TRBV3-2	TRBD2	14	TRBJ2-1	CASSQDWASGEQFF	TGTGCCAGCAGCCAAGATTGGGCTAGCGGCGAGCAGTTCTTC
-	TRBV7-2	TRBD2	15	TRBJ2-7	CASSLLSGSLYEQYF	TGTGCCAGCAGCTTACTTAGCGGGTCCCTCTACGAGCAGTACTTC
-	TRBV5-1	-	14	TRBJ2-7	CASSLVAGFYEQYF	TGCGCCAGCAGCTTGGTTGCAGGATTCTACGAGCAGTACTTC
-	TRBV7-2	TRBD2	16	TRBJ2-3	CASSLGQRGGTDTQYF	TGTGCCAGCAGCTTAGGCCAGCGGGGGGGCACAGATACGCAGTATTTT
-	TRBV15	-	15	TRBJ1-5	CATSRGQTSNQPQHF	TGTGCCACCAGCAGAGGACAGACTAGCAATCAGCCCCAGCATTTT
-	TRBV20-1	-	13	TRBJ1-2	CSASGGLNYGYTF	TGCAGTGCTAGTGGGGGGCTCAACTATGGCTACACCTTC
-	TRBV5-1	-	14	TRBJ1-2	CASSPVGLNYGYTF	TGCGCCAGCAGCCCAGTGGGGCTTAACTATGGCTACACCTTC
-	TRBV5-5	-	16	TRBJ2-3	CASSLAQGPPTDTQYF	TGTGCCAGCAGCTTGGCGCAGGGGCCCCCCACGGATACGCAGTATTTT
few	TRBV7-2	-	19	TRBJ2-1	CASSLAIGGLASSYNEQFF	TGTGCCAGCAGCTTAGCGATCGGGGGGCTAGCGAGTTCCTACAATGAGCAGTTCTTC
-	TRBV7-2	TRBD1	11	TRBJ1-2	CASSSGTGHTF	TGTGCCAGCAGCAGTGGGACAGGGCACACCTTC
-	TRBV2	TRBD1	15	TRBJ1-4	CASRPDRATNEKLFF	TGTGCCAGCAGGCCAGACAGGGCAACTAATGAAAAACTGTTTTTT
-	TRBV10-3	-	11	TRBJ2-1	CATTRRNEQFF	TGTGCCACAACCCGCCGGAATGAGCAGTTCTTC
-	TRBV28	-	11	TRBJ1-4	CASSRFEKLFF	TGTGCCAGCAGCCGGTTCGAAAAACTGTTTTTT
-	TRBV6-2/TRBV6-3	-	16	TRBJ2-2	CASSYMGLEWAGELFF	TGTGCCAGCAGTTATATGGGGCTGGAATGGGCCGGGGAGCTGTTTTTT
once	TRBV6-2/TRBV6-3	-	15	TRBJ1-4	CASSFPTGINEKLFF	TGTGCCAGCAGTTTCCCCACAGGGATCAATGAAAAACTGTTTTTT
-	TRBV3-1/TRBV3-2	-	16	TRBJ2-1	CASSQEAPGIHNEQFF	TGTGCCAGCAGCCAAGAGGCTCCGGGTATCCACAATGAGCAGTTCTTC
few	TRBV7-9	-	12	TRBJ1-2	CASSVSGVANTF	TGTGCCAGCAGCGTTTCCGGGGTGGCTAACACCTTC
-	TRBV6-2/TRBV6-3	TRBD1	15	TRBJ1-6	CASSYGGTGDSPLHF	TGTGCCAGCAGTTACGGCGGGACAGGGGATTCACCCCTCCACTTT
-	TRBV10-3	TRBD2	15	TRBJ2-3	CAIRKGLVGTDTQYF	TGTGCCATCAGGAAAGGACTAGTTGGCACAGATACGCAGTATTTT
once	TRBV28	-	13	TRBJ2-5	CASIEQGVETQYF	TGTGCCAGCATCGAACAGGGTGTGGAGACCCAGTACTTC
-	TRBV27	TRBD1	13	TRBJ2-7	CASSSIQGSEQYF	TGTGCCAGCAGTTCCATACAGGGGAGCGAGCAGTACTTC
-	TRBV6-1	TRBD1	14	TRBJ1-4	CASSEQGAGEKLFF	TGTGCCAGCAGTGAACAGGGGGCTGGAGAAAAACTGTTTTTT
few	TRBV5-1	TRBD1	16	TRBJ2-1	CASSLGAGSRGNEQFF	TGCGCCAGCAGCTTGGGGGCGGGTTCCAGGGGGAATGAGCAGTTCTTC
-	TRBV18	-	15	TRBJ1-2	CASSEAQGTNYGYTF	TGTGCCAGCTCAGAGGCGCAGGGGACAAACTATGGCTACACCTTC
once	TRBV5-8	-	17	TRBJ1-5	CASSLKRQVYSNQPQHF	TGTGCCAGCAGCTTAAAAAGACAGGTTTATAGCAATCAGCCCCAGCATTTT
-	TRBV7-6	-	18	TRBJ2-6	CASSLGGSTSSGANVLTF	TGTGCCAGCAGCTTAGGAGGCAGTACTAGCTCTGGGGCCAACGTCCTGACTTTC
-	TRBV6-5	-	15	TRBJ2-6	CASSQTGFGANVLTF	TGTGCCAGCAGCCAGACAGGTTTTGGGGCCAACGTCCTGACTTTC
few	TRBV12-3/TRBV12-4	-	13	TRBJ1-2	CASSSTTGGGYTF	TGTGCCAGCAGCTCAACCACCGGGGGTGGCTACACCTTC
many	TRBV7-9	TRBD1	13	TRBJ1-2	CASSLGTGKGYTF	TGTGCCAGCAGCCTCGGGACAGGGAAGGGCTACACCTTC
-	TRBV15	TRBD2	16	TRBJ2-7	CATSRGTSGDTYEQYF	TGTGCCACCAGCAGAGGGACTAGCGGAGATACCTACGAGCAGTACTTC
-	TRBV30	-	14	TRBJ1-1	CAWSRQSVNTEAFF	TGTGCCTGGAGCCGACAATCGGTGAACACTGAAGCTTTCTTT
few	TRBV10-3	TRBD1	13	TRBJ2-5	CAIRADRAETQYF	TGTGCCATCAGGGCGGACAGGGCGGAGACCCAGTACTTC
-	TRBV7-8	-	16	TRBJ2-7	CASSASLASTSIKQYF	TGTGCCAGCAGCGCGAGCCTAGCGTCCACCTCAATCAAGCAGTACTTC
-	TRBV15	-	14	TRBJ1-3	CATSTTEESPTIYF	TGTGCCACCAGCACCACAGAAGAGAGTCCCACCATATATTTT